This is a list of T cell receptor beta chains from one sample in a study of cytomegalovirus exposure and HLA in healthy donors. Clones were read by immunoSEQ multiplex PCR, and TCRdb kept only the in-frame ones, dropping some. The sample lists under 200,000 clones; less than 80% were seen once. The sample consisted of PBMCs. Receptors were obtained from a woman aged 40-49 years in good health and CMV-seronegative. CDR3s include the opening cysteine and the closing phenylalanine or tryptophan. D genes are given only for firm matches. Clone size is shown for a subset of rows, as once, few, many or a class of expanded clone.

size,D,V,J,CDR3,DNA
NA,NA,TRBV2,TRBJ2-3,CASKSDINSDTQYF,TGTGCCAGCAAATCGGACATCAATTCAGATACGCAGTATTTT
NA,NA,TRBV27,TRBJ2-7,CASSTGPPHPPEQYF,TGTGCCAGCAGTACAGGGCCGCCACACCCCCCCGAGCAGTACTTC
NA,NA,TRBV28,TRBJ2-4,CASSFFQVAKNIQYF,TGTGCCAGCAGTTTTTTCCAGGTAGCCAAAAACATTCAGTACTTC
NA,TRBD1,TRBV9,TRBJ1-1,CASSATGSNEDVAFF,TGTGCCAGCAGCGCGACAGGGTCGAACGAGGATGTGGCTTTCTTT
few,NA,TRBV7-9,TRBJ1-1,CASSLYRDTEAFF,TGTGCCAGCAGCTTATACCGGGACACTGAAGCTTTCTTT
NA,NA,TRBV9,TRBJ2-5,CASSVDPGGHGLQTQYF,TGTGCCAGCAGCGTAGACCCCGGTGGGCACGGTCTTCAGACCCAGTACTTC
NA,TRBD2,TRBV7-2,TRBJ2-7,CASSRTIAGGGYEQYF,TGTGCCAGCAGCCGAACCATAGCGGGAGGGGGCTACGAGCAGTACTTC
NA,NA,TRBV28,TRBJ1-1,CASSKAGVLEAFF,TGTGCCAGCAGTAAAGCAGGGGTCCTTGAAGCTTTCTTT
NA,TRBD2,TRBV7-2,TRBJ2-3,CASSSSGSWADTQYF,TGTGCCAGCAGCTCCAGCGGGAGCTGGGCAGATACGCAGTATTTT
NA,NA,TRBV6-4,TRBJ1-5,CASSGRVHRANQPQHF,TGTGCCAGCAGCGGTAGGGTCCACAGGGCCAATCAGCCCCAGCATTTT
NA,TRBD1,TRBV5-4,TRBJ1-5,CASSQGGSMQPQHF,TGTGCCAGCAGCCAAGGGGGCTCAATGCAGCCCCAGCATTTT
few,TRBD1,TRBV2,TRBJ1-1,CADRQGMNTEAFF,TGTGCCGACAGACAGGGAATGAACACTGAAGCTTTCTTT
once,TRBD2,TRBV25-1,TRBJ2-7,CASSRLAGGYEQYF,TGTGCCAGCAGTCGACTAGCGGGGGGCTACGAGCAGTACTTC
NA,TRBD1,TRBV7-8,TRBJ1-3,CASSSAGGVSGNTIYF,TGTGCCAGCAGCTCCGCAGGGGGCGTGTCTGGAAACACCATATATTTT
NA,NA,TRBV28,TRBJ1-6,CASSPRWSSYNSPLHF,TGTGCCAGCAGTCCCCGTTGGAGCTCCTATAATTCACCCCTCCACTTT
NA,TRBD1,TRBV7-6,TRBJ2-5,CASSFRDSLQETQYF,TGTGCCAGCAGCTTTAGGGACAGCCTCCAAGAGACCCAGTACTTC
NA,TRBD1,TRBV28,TRBJ1-5,CASSLRSTGPSNQPQHF,TGTGCCAGCAGTTTACGGTCGACAGGGCCTAGCAATCAGCCCCAGCATTTT
NA,NA,TRBV18,TRBJ2-7,CASSPNRVGGEQYF,TGTGCCAGCTCACCTAACCGGGTAGGGGGCGAGCAGTACTTC
once,TRBD2,TRBV11-3,TRBJ2-1,CASSLLLAGLGEQFF,TGTGCCAGCAGCTTACTTCTAGCGGGACTGGGTGAGCAGTTCTTC
NA,NA,TRBV19,TRBJ2-1,CASSQDSGLWNEQFF,TGTGCCAGTAGCCAGGACAGTGGACTTTGGAATGAGCAGTTCTTC
few,TRBD2,TRBV27,TRBJ2-7,CASSLSASGISREQYF,TGTGCCAGCAGTTTATCAGCTAGCGGGATTTCCCGCGAGCAGTACTTC
NA,TRBD2,TRBV19,TRBJ2-3,CSSGGGSTDTQYF,TGTTCCTCTGGGGGAGGGTCCACAGATACGCAGTATTTT
few,TRBD2,TRBV5-1,TRBJ2-7,CASSLLASSYEQYF,TGCGCCAGCAGCTTACTAGCGAGCTCCTACGAGCAGTACTTC
NA,NA,TRBV7-9,TRBJ2-5,CASSPGSQETQYF,TGTGCCAGCAGCCCCGGGTCCCAAGAGACCCAGTACTTC
few,TRBD1,TRBV2,TRBJ2-7,CASRKQGGSYEQYF,TGTGCCAGCAGGAAACAGGGGGGATCCTACGAGCAGTACTTC
NA,TRBD2,TRBV30,TRBJ2-3,CAWSPSGRTDTQYF,TGTGCCTGGAGTCCTAGCGGACGCACAGATACGCAGTATTTT
NA,NA,TRBV7-9,TRBJ2-3,CASSSTGADTQYF,TGTGCCAGCAGCTCCACCGGGGCAGATACGCAGTATTTT
NA,TRBD1,TRBV28,TRBJ1-2,CASSFQGDYGYTF,TGTGCCAGCAGTTTCCAGGGGGACTATGGCTACACCTTC
NA,TRBD1,TRBV5-1,TRBJ1-4,CASTLWGQGAIGNEKLFF,TGCGCCAGCACCTTATGGGGACAGGGGGCGATTGGAAATGAAAAACTGTTTTTT
NA,NA,TRBV19,TRBJ1-1,CASSVEGGTEAFF,TGTGCCAGTAGTGTCGAGGGGGGGACTGAAGCTTTCTTT
NA,NA,TRBV28,TRBJ1-2,CASSRGGGNTGYTF,TGTGCCAGCAGCCGCGGGGGGGGCAATACGGGCTACACCTTC
NA,TRBD2,TRBV5-1,TRBJ2-7,CASSQNPGLDYEQYF,TGCGCCAGCAGCCAGAACCCGGGACTAGATTACGAGCAGTACTTC
NA,NA,TRBV5-4,TRBJ2-5,CASSLGQDKETQYF,TGTGCCAGCAGCTTGGGACAGGACAAAGAGACCCAGTACTTC
NA,TRBD1,TRBV19,TRBJ1-4,CASTLGQGWEKLFF,TGTGCCAGTACCCTGGGACAGGGATGGGAAAAACTGTTTTTT
NA,TRBD1,TRBV6-5,TRBJ2-1,CASKTGGNEQFF,TGTGCCAGCAAAACAGGGGGAAATGAGCAGTTCTTC
NA,NA,TRBV2,TRBJ1-2,CASSSGGYGYTF,TGTGCCAGCAGCTCCGGGGGATATGGCTACACCTTC
NA,NA,TRBV20-1,TRBJ2-7,CSARFYEQYF,TGCAGTGCTAGATTTTACGAGCAGTACTTC
NA,TRBD1,TRBV2,TRBJ1-6,CASSFDRGRGDSPLHF,TGTGCCAGCAGTTTCGACAGGGGGAGGGGGGATTCACCCCTCCACTTT
NA,TRBD2,TRBV5-1,TRBJ2-5,CASSRGGYRETQYF,TGCGCCAGCAGTCGGGGGGGCTACCGAGAGACCCAGTACTTC
NA,NA,TRBV5-1,TRBJ2-2,CASSLGLTNTGELFF,TGCGCCAGCAGCCTGGGACTTACGAACACCGGGGAGCTGTTTTTT
NA,NA,TRBV2,TRBJ1-2,CASSEWGQYGYTF,TGTGCCAGCAGTGAATGGGGCCAGTATGGCTACACCTTC
NA,TRBD1,TRBV19,TRBJ1-5,CASSIRGQGVDQPQHF,TGTGCCAGTAGTATTCGGGGACAGGGTGTCGATCAGCCCCAGCATTTT
NA,TRBD1,TRBV19,TRBJ1-1,CASSPGQGNTEAFF,TGTGCCAGTAGTCCCGGACAGGGGAACACTGAAGCTTTCTTT
NA,TRBD1,TRBV5-1,TRBJ2-1,CASSMTGTGGRNEQFF,TGCGCCAGCAGCATGACCGGGACAGGGGGTCGTAATGAGCAGTTCTTC
NA,TRBD1,TRBV4-1,TRBJ2-5,CASSLGTGTVMETQYF,TGCGCCAGCAGCCTGGGGACAGGGACAGTGATGGAGACCCAGTACTTC
NA,TRBD1,TRBV28,TRBJ1-5,CASSSRDSRYSNQPQHF,TGTGCCAGCAGTTCCCGGGACAGCAGATATAGCAATCAGCCCCAGCATTTT
NA,NA,TRBV27,TRBJ2-7,CASSPDRIHEQYF,TGTGCCAGCAGTCCCGACAGGATCCACGAGCAGTACTTC
once,TRBD1,TRBV25-1,TRBJ1-3,CASSESSRGSGNTIYF,TGTGCCAGCAGTGAATCTTCCAGGGGGTCTGGAAACACCATATATTTT